Given below is one T cell receptor beta chain in context. Its antigen is still unknown. The source of the sample is a study of yellow fever vaccine responses in identical twins. Study findings and constraints: Twins' vaccine T cell responses reportedly seemed partly convergent and partly personalized.

The CDR3 length is 12 residues. Looked up from germline, CDR1 is SGHRS and CDR2 is YFSETQ. Trimming removed 2 bases at V and 4 bases at J, with 5 bases between. TCRdb re-called the RT-PCR reads through MiXCR, storing one row per CDR3 protein. The sample holds about 10,000 distinct CDR3 sequences, around 78% seen once. The TCR was taken from a woman in her late teens or twenties who received the yellow fever vaccine. The genes are TRBV5-1 and TRBJ2-3, with no clear D. Here the sequenced sample was T cells from blood (PBMCs), unsorted or a sorted subset (not recorded which), taken before or after yellow fever vaccination (not recorded which). The CDR3 nucleotides are TGCGCCAGCAGCTTTAACTCAGATACGCAGTATTTT. It encodes CASSFNSDTQYF.